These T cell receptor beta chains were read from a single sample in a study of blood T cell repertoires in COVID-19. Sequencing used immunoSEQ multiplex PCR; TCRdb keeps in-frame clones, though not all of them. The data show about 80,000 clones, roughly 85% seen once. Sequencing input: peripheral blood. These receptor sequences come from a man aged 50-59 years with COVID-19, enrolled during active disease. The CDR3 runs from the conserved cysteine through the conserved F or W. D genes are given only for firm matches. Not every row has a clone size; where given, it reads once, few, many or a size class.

CDR3aa: CASSLRQGPGYTF
CDR3nt: TGTGCCAGCAGTCTTCGACAGGGGCCGGGCTACACCTTC
j_gene: TRBJ1-2
d_gene: TRBD1
abundance: .
v_gene: TRBV6-5

CDR3aa: CASSHRTSGTGELFF
CDR3nt: TGTGCCAGTAGTCATCGGACTAGCGGTACCGGGGAGCTGTTTTTT
j_gene: TRBJ2-2
d_gene: TRBD2
abundance: .
v_gene: TRBV19

CDR3aa: CASSPTSGISYNEQFF
CDR3nt: TGTGCCAGCAGTCCGACTAGCGGGATATCCTACAATGAGCAGTTCTTC
j_gene: TRBJ2-1
d_gene: TRBD2
abundance: .
v_gene: TRBV6-2/TRBV6-3

CDR3aa: CASSYLLGQKPTDTQYF
CDR3nt: TGCGCCAGCAGCTACCTCCTCGGACAGAAGCCCACAGATACGCAGTATTTT
j_gene: TRBJ2-3
d_gene: .
abundance: few
v_gene: TRBV5-1

CDR3aa: CSVLTGPFYGNQPQHF
CDR3nt: TGCAGCGTTTTGACAGGGCCCTTCTATGGCAATCAGCCCCAGCATTTT
j_gene: TRBJ1-5
d_gene: TRBD1
abundance: many
v_gene: TRBV29-1

CDR3aa: CASSPWTSGTGKVSTGELFF
CDR3nt: TGTGCCAGCAGTCCCTGGACTAGCGGGACGGGAAAAGTGAGCACCGGGGAGCTGTTTTTT
j_gene: TRBJ2-2
d_gene: TRBD2
abundance: .
v_gene: TRBV28

CDR3aa: CAISESKTSGLSYNEQFF
CDR3nt: TGTGCCATCAGTGAGTCGAAAACTTCTGGTTTATCCTACAATGAGCAGTTCTTC
j_gene: TRBJ2-1
d_gene: .
abundance: .
v_gene: TRBV10-3

CDR3aa: CASSVKDPGTASYEQYF
CDR3nt: TGCGCCAGCAGCGTAAAGGACCCCGGGACAGCCTCCTACGAGCAGTACTTC
j_gene: TRBJ2-7
d_gene: TRBD1
abundance: .
v_gene: TRBV5-1

CDR3aa: CASSFERGINSPLHF
CDR3nt: TGTGCCAGCAGCTTTGAACGGGGTATTAATTCACCCCTCCACTTT
j_gene: TRBJ1-6
d_gene: .
abundance: .
v_gene: TRBV7-9

CDR3aa: CASSPRLDTQYF
CDR3nt: TGTGCCAGCAGTCCGAGGCTGGATACGCAGTATTTT
j_gene: TRBJ2-3
d_gene: .
abundance: .
v_gene: TRBV9

CDR3aa: CATSERVEQYF
CDR3nt: TGTGCCACCAGTGAGCGAGTGGAGCAGTACTTC
j_gene: TRBJ2-7
d_gene: .
abundance: .
v_gene: TRBV24-1

CDR3aa: CASSLVQGDGYTF
CDR3nt: TGTGCCAGCAGCTTAGTACAGGGAGATGGCTACACCTTC
j_gene: TRBJ1-2
d_gene: .
abundance: .
v_gene: TRBV7-8

CDR3aa: CASSRGTEAFF
CDR3nt: TGTGCCAGCAGCCGGGGGACTGAAGCTTTCTTT
j_gene: TRBJ1-1
d_gene: .
abundance: .
v_gene: TRBV7-9

CDR3aa: CASRLTGGLEKLFF
CDR3nt: TGTGCCAGTAGATTGACAGGGGGCCTTGAAAAACTGTTTTTT
j_gene: TRBJ1-4
d_gene: TRBD1
abundance: .
v_gene: TRBV19

CDR3aa: CASKRTGGTYGYTF
CDR3nt: TGTGCCAGCAAGAGGACAGGGGGTACCTATGGCTACACCTTC
j_gene: TRBJ1-2
d_gene: TRBD1
abundance: .
v_gene: TRBV27

CDR3aa: CASSLTGGTDTQYF
CDR3nt: TGTGCCAGCAGCTTAACGGGAGGGACAGATACGCAGTATTTT
j_gene: TRBJ2-3
d_gene: TRBD2
abundance: .
v_gene: TRBV7-3

CDR3aa: CASSQVRQNTEAFF
CDR3nt: TGTGCCAGCAGCCAAGTCCGACAGAACACTGAAGCTTTCTTT
j_gene: TRBJ1-1
d_gene: .
abundance: .
v_gene: TRBV3-1/TRBV3-2

CDR3aa: CASSHRGRGDGYTF
CDR3nt: TGTGCCAGCAGCCACCGGGGGAGGGGAGACGGCTACACCTTC
j_gene: TRBJ1-2
d_gene: .
abundance: .
v_gene: TRBV3-1/TRBV3-2

CDR3aa: CASSLISLGQGRGYTF
CDR3nt: TGTGCCAGCAGTTTGATTTCCTTGGGACAGGGCCGTGGCTACACCTTC
j_gene: TRBJ1-2
d_gene: TRBD1
abundance: once
v_gene: TRBV28

CDR3aa: CASSFRRGKTEAFF
CDR3nt: TGCGCCAGCAGCTTTCGAAGGGGAAAGACTGAAGCTTTCTTT
j_gene: TRBJ1-1
d_gene: .
abundance: .
v_gene: TRBV5-1

CDR3aa: CASGREADLYEQYF
CDR3nt: TGTGCCAGCGGTCGGGAGGCGGACCTCTACGAGCAGTACTTC
j_gene: TRBJ2-7
d_gene: TRBD2
abundance: .
v_gene: TRBV6-5

CDR3aa: CASSLGTSNTEAFF
CDR3nt: TGTGCCAGCAGTTTAGGGACATCCAACACTGAAGCTTTCTTT
j_gene: TRBJ1-1
d_gene: .
abundance: .
v_gene: TRBV27

CDR3aa: CASSRQLSRGGPYGYTF
CDR3nt: TGTGCCAGTAGTAGACAGCTATCCAGGGGCGGTCCTTATGGCTACACCTTC
j_gene: TRBJ1-2
d_gene: .
abundance: .
v_gene: TRBV19

CDR3aa: CASSLELAGGTGYEQYF
CDR3nt: TGTGCCAGCAGTTTAGAACTAGCGGGAGGAACTGGGTACGAGCAGTACTTC
j_gene: TRBJ2-7
d_gene: TRBD2
abundance: hyperexpanded
v_gene: TRBV28

CDR3aa: CASSESRFGKWSPLHF
CDR3nt: TGTGCCAGCAGTGAATCACGGTTTGGTAAATGGTCACCCCTCCACTTT
j_gene: TRBJ1-6
d_gene: .
abundance: .
v_gene: TRBV6-1

CDR3aa: CASSPPPLAGGETGELFF
CDR3nt: TGTGCCAGCAGCCCCCCCCCGCTAGCGGGAGGAGAAACCGGGGAGCTGTTTTTT
j_gene: TRBJ2-2
d_gene: TRBD2
abundance: .
v_gene: TRBV3-1/TRBV3-2

CDR3aa: CASSGAGGYTEAFF
CDR3nt: TGCGCCAGCAGCGGCGCAGGGGGCTATACTGAAGCTTTCTTT
j_gene: TRBJ1-1
d_gene: TRBD1
abundance: once
v_gene: TRBV5-1

CDR3aa: CASSIGTGGYEQYF
CDR3nt: TGTGCCAGTAGTATCGGGACAGGGGGCTACGAGCAGTACTTC
j_gene: TRBJ2-7
d_gene: TRBD1
abundance: .
v_gene: TRBV19

CDR3aa: CASSLSFRGQETQYF
CDR3nt: TGTGCCAGCAGTTTATCGTTTCGCGGGCAAGAGACCCAGTACTTC
j_gene: TRBJ2-5
d_gene: .
abundance: .
v_gene: TRBV27

CDR3aa: CASSTDRLDGNTIYF
CDR3nt: TGTGCCAGTAGTACCGACAGGCTCGATGGAAACACCATATATTTT
j_gene: TRBJ1-3
d_gene: .
abundance: .
v_gene: TRBV19

CDR3aa: CASSEADRGTQYF
CDR3nt: TGTGCCAGCAGTGAAGCGGACAGGGGAACGCAGTATTTT
j_gene: TRBJ2-3
d_gene: TRBD1
abundance: .
v_gene: TRBV2

CDR3aa: CASSWRLAGGTDTQYF
CDR3nt: TGTGCCAGCAGCTGGCGGCTAGCGGGAGGCACAGATACGCAGTATTTT
j_gene: TRBJ2-3
d_gene: TRBD2
abundance: .
v_gene: TRBV7-9

CDR3aa: CASSRASGRAETQYF
CDR3nt: TGTGCCAGTAGTAGGGCTAGCGGGAGAGCAGAGACCCAGTACTTC
j_gene: TRBJ2-5
d_gene: TRBD2
abundance: .
v_gene: TRBV19

CDR3aa: CASSSGEVPDTQYF
CDR3nt: TGTGCCAGCAGCTCGGGGGAGGTCCCGGATACGCAGTATTTT
j_gene: TRBJ2-3
d_gene: .
abundance: .
v_gene: TRBV9

CDR3aa: CASSLGDWDTDTQYF
CDR3nt: TGTGCCAGCAGCTTAGGGGACTGGGACACAGATACGCAGTATTTT
j_gene: TRBJ2-3
d_gene: .
abundance: few
v_gene: TRBV11-2

CDR3aa: CSCSGQGRTEAFF
CDR3nt: TGCAGTTGTAGTGGACAGGGGCGGACTGAAGCTTTCTTT
j_gene: TRBJ1-1
d_gene: TRBD1
abundance: .
v_gene: TRBV20-1

CDR3aa: CASSPGQGASYEQYF
CDR3nt: TGTGCCAGCTCACCGGGACAGGGAGCTTCCTACGAGCAGTACTTC
j_gene: TRBJ2-7
d_gene: TRBD1
abundance: few
v_gene: TRBV18

CDR3aa: CASKLGTSYEQYF
CDR3nt: TGTGCCAGTAAACTAGGAACATCCTACGAGCAGTACTTC
j_gene: TRBJ2-7
d_gene: .
abundance: .
v_gene: TRBV12-3/TRBV12-4

CDR3aa: CASSQDGQGTGYTF
CDR3nt: TGTGCCAGCAGCCAAGACGGACAGGGGACCGGCTACACCTTC
j_gene: TRBJ1-2
d_gene: TRBD1
abundance: few
v_gene: TRBV3-1/TRBV3-2

CDR3aa: CASRPGGYYGYTF
CDR3nt: TGTGCCAGCAGACCAGGGGGCTACTATGGCTACACCTTC
j_gene: TRBJ1-2
d_gene: TRBD1
abundance: .
v_gene: TRBV12-3/TRBV12-4

CDR3aa: CSVRQPGVQYF
CDR3nt: TGCAGCGTCCGGCAGCCGGGGGTTCAGTACTTC
j_gene: TRBJ2-4
d_gene: .
abundance: .
v_gene: TRBV29-1

CDR3aa: CASSLQGLYEQYF
CDR3nt: TGTGCCAGCAGCTTACAGGGCCTCTACGAGCAGTACTTC
j_gene: TRBJ2-7
d_gene: .
abundance: .
v_gene: TRBV7-8

CDR3aa: CASRIQGTGELFF
CDR3nt: TGTGCCAGCAGAATCCAGGGCACCGGGGAGCTGTTTTTT
j_gene: TRBJ2-2
d_gene: .
abundance: .
v_gene: TRBV5-6

CDR3aa: CASSPLTNQETQYF
CDR3nt: TGTGCCAGCAGCCCCTTGACTAACCAAGAGACCCAGTACTTC
j_gene: TRBJ2-5
d_gene: .
abundance: .
v_gene: TRBV3-1/TRBV3-2

CDR3aa: CASSQLRRDAEQYF
CDR3nt: TGTGCCAGCAGTCAACTTAGACGGGATGCCGAGCAGTACTTC
j_gene: TRBJ2-7
d_gene: .
abundance: few
v_gene: TRBV27

CDR3aa: CATAGLNTEAFF
CDR3nt: TGTGCCACCGCGGGGTTGAACACTGAAGCTTTCTTT
j_gene: TRBJ1-1
d_gene: .
abundance: .
v_gene: TRBV19

CDR3aa: CASSQGLRGPDKNIQYF
CDR3nt: TGCGCCAGCAGCCAGGGACTAAGGGGACCAGACAAAAACATTCAGTACTTC
j_gene: TRBJ2-4
d_gene: TRBD2
abundance: .
v_gene: TRBV4-3

CDR3aa: CASSEQLASTDTQYF
CDR3nt: TGTGCCAGCAGTGAACAACTAGCCAGCACAGATACGCAGTATTTT
j_gene: TRBJ2-3
d_gene: .
abundance: .
v_gene: TRBV6-4

CDR3aa: CASSLTGLNTEAFF
CDR3nt: TGTGCCAGCAGTTTAACAGGCTTGAACACTGAAGCTTTCTTT
j_gene: TRBJ1-1
d_gene: .
abundance: .
v_gene: TRBV27

CDR3aa: CASRVLGGHEQYF
CDR3nt: TGTGCCAGCAGGGTCTTAGGGGGCCACGAGCAGTACTTC
j_gene: TRBJ2-7
d_gene: TRBD1
abundance: .
v_gene: TRBV7-2

CDR3aa: CASSSAGTGENSPLHF
CDR3nt: TGTGCCAGCAGCTCTGCCGGGACAGGGGAAAATTCACCCCTCCACTTT
j_gene: TRBJ1-6
d_gene: TRBD1
abundance: few
v_gene: TRBV5-4

CDR3aa: CASSSIGREDGYTF
CDR3nt: TGTGCCAGCAGTTCAATCGGTCGAGAGGATGGCTACACCTTC
j_gene: TRBJ1-2
d_gene: .
abundance: .
v_gene: TRBV28

CDR3aa: CASSFTPGQRWDRGQYF
CDR3nt: TGTGCCAGCAGCTTCACCCCGGGACAGCGATGGGACCGAGGGCAGTACTTC
j_gene: TRBJ2-7
d_gene: TRBD1
abundance: .
v_gene: TRBV7-9

CDR3aa: CASSPSLAGPSYEQYF
CDR3nt: TGTGCCAGCTCACCGAGTCTAGCGGGGCCATCCTACGAGCAGTACTTC
j_gene: TRBJ2-7
d_gene: TRBD2
abundance: few
v_gene: TRBV18

CDR3aa: CASSYASGNTEAFF
CDR3nt: TGTGCCAGCAGTTACGCCTCAGGGAACACTGAAGCTTTCTTT
j_gene: TRBJ1-1
d_gene: .
abundance: few
v_gene: TRBV6-5

CDR3aa: CASSSKPNTQPQHF
CDR3nt: TGTGCCAGCAGTTCAAAACCCAACACTCAGCCCCAGCATTTT
j_gene: TRBJ1-5
d_gene: .
abundance: once
v_gene: TRBV28

CDR3aa: CASSTGSTNEKLFF
CDR3nt: TGCGCCAGCAGTACAGGTTCAACTAATGAAAAACTGTTTTTT
j_gene: TRBJ1-4
d_gene: .
abundance: once
v_gene: TRBV10-2

CDR3aa: CASSLRGAGAGVSEQYF
CDR3nt: TGTGCCAGCAGCTTAAGGGGAGCGGGAGCGGGAGTCTCCGAGCAGTACTTC
j_gene: TRBJ2-7
d_gene: TRBD2
abundance: .
v_gene: TRBV7-9

CDR3aa: CASSLVARLGDEQFF
CDR3nt: TGTGCCAGCAGCTTAGTTGCGAGACTTGGAGATGAGCAGTTCTTC
j_gene: TRBJ2-1
d_gene: .
abundance: .
v_gene: TRBV7-8

CDR3aa: CASNDRVGTDTQYF
CDR3nt: TGTGCCAGCAACGACAGGGTGGGCACAGATACGCAGTATTTT
j_gene: TRBJ2-3
d_gene: TRBD1
abundance: .
v_gene: TRBV5-5